Presented here are 14 T cell receptor beta chains from one specimen sequenced in a study of T cells after posttransplantation cyclophosphamide. Profiling relied on immunoSEQ multiplex PCR, and the TCRdb table lists in-frame clones only, not all of them. This sample includes 34,000 or so clones with no singletons; its ten biggest clones take up about 7%. The specimen sequenced was PBMCs. The receptors were sampled from a woman aged 50 to 60 in good health and a related stem cell transplant donor.

CDR3 sequence: CASSDPGRTTYNEQFF. The CDR3 DNA reads as TGTGCCAGCAGCGATCCGGGACGGACTACATACAATGAGCAGTTCTTC. This chain connects TRBV9 to TRBJ2-1; maybe TRBD2 (6 bases). Trimming removed 3 bases from V and 4 bases from J, with 17 bases in between. Germline loops: CDR1 SGDLS, CDR2 YYNGEE. This CDR3 region has 16 residues.

This clone was seen more than once but under ten times. V and J are TRBV4-3 and TRBJ2-5, with a weak D call TRBD2 (6 bases). This CDR3 region has 14 residues. Germline CDR1 and CDR2: LGHNA and YSLEER. V was shortened by 1 base and J by 5 bases, with 11 bases between the two germline ends. In nucleotides, the CDR3 is TGCGCCAGCAGCCAAGGGACTGGGAGGGAGACCCAGTACTTC. Protein: CASSQGTGRETQYF.

Many counts were recorded for this clone. The chain carries TRBV11-3 and TRBJ2-1, with 9 bases that match TRBD2. V gave up 5 bases and J gave up 10 bases; unmatched junction bases: 9. The germline V gene has CDR1 SGHNT and CDR2 YENEEA. The CDR3 runs to 14 residues. In nucleotides, the CDR3 is TGTGCCAGCAGCAACCCGGGACTAGCCAGCGAGCAGTTCTTC. It encodes CASSNPGLASEQFF.

This clone showed up many times. This sequence joins TRBV19 and TRBJ1-1; D is undetermined. The V and J ends lost 5 bases and 7 bases respectively, with 11 bases between them. The germline CDR1 and CDR2 sequences are LNHDA and SQIVND (reference sequence). CDR3 length: 12 residues. The CDR3: CASSSLGVEAFF. The CDR3 DNA is TGTGCCAGTAGTTCCCTCGGGGTTGAAGCTTTCTTT.

This clone was seen many times. The J gene is TRBJ1-1, the V gene TRBV5-4; 9 bases are shared with TRBD1. The CDR3 spans 13 residues. V dropped 2 bases and J dropped 10; count of bases not matched to a gene: 6. Germline V CDR1 and CDR2: SGHNT, YYREEE (reference sequence). CDR3 sequence reads: CASSFEGQGGAFF. CDR3 in DNA: TGTGCCAGCAGCTTTGAGGGACAGGGAGGAGCTTTCTTT.

This clone was counted only a few times. The V and J genes are TRBV5-1 and TRBJ2-2; 8 bases align to TRBD1. The CDR3 is 17 residues long. The V and J ends lost 0 bases and 4 bases, in that order; junction bases with no gene match: 8. The germline gives CDR1 SGHRS, CDR2 YFSETQ. The CDR3 spells CASSLGGRGRVTGELFF. Written as DNA, the CDR3 is TGCGCCAGCAGCTTGGGGGGCAGGGGGCGCGTCACCGGGGAGCTGTTTTTT.

This clone was detected ten times or more. The CDR3 here is CASSLLKLNEKLFF. CDR3 bases: TGTGCCAGCAGTTTATTAAAGCTTAATGAAAAACTGTTTTTT. J is TRBJ1-4 and V is TRBV28; D remains ambiguous. V was clipped by 1 base and J by 4 bases, with 7 bases between them. This CDR3 contains 14 residues. Germline V gene lookup returns CDR1 MDHEN and CDR2 SYDVKM.

In this sample, this clone turned up a few times. V is TRBV29-1 and J is TRBJ2-2; D remains ambiguous. This CDR3 comprises 13 residues. V was pared by 4 bases and J by 3 bases, with 9 bases between. Germline V gene lookup returns CDR1 SQVTM and CDR2 ANQGSEA. The DNA of the CDR3 is TGCAGCGTTGTTAGAAGCTACACCGGGGAGCTGTTTTTT. As protein: CSVVRSYTGELFF.

This clone occurred many times. The J gene is TRBJ1-5, the V gene TRBV6-1, with D unclear. V was cut by 2 bases and J by 3 bases, with 14 bases left in between. The CDR3 loop spans 16 amino acids. The germline V gene has CDR1 MNHNS and CDR2 SASEGT. CDR3 DNA: TGTGCCAGCAGTGAACTTATTGGGCACCTCAATCAGCCCCAGCATTTT. It yields the protein CASSELIGHLNQPQHF.

This clone was observed many times. The chain has TRBV7-9 and TRBJ2-3; D is undetermined. CDR1 is SEHNR, CDR2 FQNEAQ, per germline (reference sequence). Trimming cost V 5 bases and J 6 bases, with 9 bases left between them. This CDR3 contains 12 residues. The CDR3 DNA follows: TGTGCCAGCAGCCGTGCCACTGATACGCAGTATTTT. Translating gives CASSRATDTQYF.

This clone has a count of ten or more. V gene TRBV7-2 combines with J gene TRBJ1-2; no definite D call. This CDR3 is built from 11 residues. V was pared by 3 bases and J by 11 bases, with 10 bases between. Germline V gives CDR1 SGHTA, CDR2 FQGNSA. The CDR3 nucleotides are TGTGCCAGCAGCTTTTCCCCAGAGTACACCTTC. Its protein product is CASSFSPEYTF. Complete variable domain (other parts from reference TRBV7-2 and TRBJ1-2): GAGVSQSPSNKVTEKGKDVELRCDPISGHTALYWYRQSLGQGLEFLIYFQGNSAPDKSGLPSDRFSAERTGGSVSTLTIQRTQQEDSAVYLCASSFSPEYTFGSGTRLTVV.

This clone was seen at least ten times. This chain connects TRBV7-2 to TRBJ2-3; 7 bases agree with TRBD2. The CDR3 is made up of 16 amino acids. Germline trimming cut 0 bases from V and 5 bases from J; bases unmatched to any gene: 8. Per germline, CDR1 SGHTA and CDR2 FQGNSA. CDR3: CASSLAARSGVDTQYF. The CDR3 DNA reads TGTGCCAGCAGCTTAGCGGCTAGAAGCGGGGTAGATACGCAGTATTTT. Looking up the rest from reference TRBV7-2 and TRBJ2-3 gives the full variable domain: GAGVSQSPSNKVTEKGKDVELRCDPISGHTALYWYRQSLGQGLEFLIYFQGNSAPDKSGLPSDRFSAERTGGSVSTLTIQRTQQEDSAVYLCASSLAARSGVDTQYFGPGTRLTVL.

This clone appeared many times. This sequence joins TRBV9 and TRBJ1-1; no clear D. Germline V lookup: CDR1 SGDLS, CDR2 YYNGEE. There are 13 residues in the CDR3. Trimming pared 4 bases from V and 0 bases from J, leaving 7 bases between. CDR3 nucleotides: TGTGCCAGCAGCTTCCGGTTGAACACTGAAGCTTTCTTT. Translating it yields CASSFRLNTEAFF.

This clone was recorded at least ten times. The chain links TRBV10-3 to TRBJ2-5; possibly TRBD1 for D (6 bases). Germline CDR1 ENHRY, CDR2 SYGVKD. V was pared by 5 bases and J by 2 bases, with 12 bases between. The CDR3 has 14 residues. The CDR3 bases are TGTGCCATCAGTCCGGGACATTCACAAGAGACCCAGTACTTC. Translated: CAISPGHSQETQYF.